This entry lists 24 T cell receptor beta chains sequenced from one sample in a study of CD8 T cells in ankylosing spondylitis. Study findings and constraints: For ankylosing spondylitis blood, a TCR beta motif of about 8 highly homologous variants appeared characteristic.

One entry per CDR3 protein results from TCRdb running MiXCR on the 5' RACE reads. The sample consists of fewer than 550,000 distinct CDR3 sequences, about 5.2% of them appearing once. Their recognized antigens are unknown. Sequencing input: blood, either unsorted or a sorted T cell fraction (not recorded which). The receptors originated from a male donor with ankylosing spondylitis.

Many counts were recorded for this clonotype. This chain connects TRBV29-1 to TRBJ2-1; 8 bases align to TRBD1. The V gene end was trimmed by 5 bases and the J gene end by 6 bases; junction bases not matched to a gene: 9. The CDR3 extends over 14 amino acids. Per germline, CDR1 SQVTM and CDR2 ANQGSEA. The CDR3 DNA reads TGCAGCGTTTGCTGGGACAGGCACCCCAATGAGCAGTTCTTC. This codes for CSVCWDRHPNEQFF.

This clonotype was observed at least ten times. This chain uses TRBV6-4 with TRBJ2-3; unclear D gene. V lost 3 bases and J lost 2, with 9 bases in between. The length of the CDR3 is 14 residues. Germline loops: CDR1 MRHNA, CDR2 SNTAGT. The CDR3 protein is CASSESQTTDTQYF. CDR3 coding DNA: TGTGCCAGCAGTGAATCTCAAACCACAGATACGCAGTATTTT.

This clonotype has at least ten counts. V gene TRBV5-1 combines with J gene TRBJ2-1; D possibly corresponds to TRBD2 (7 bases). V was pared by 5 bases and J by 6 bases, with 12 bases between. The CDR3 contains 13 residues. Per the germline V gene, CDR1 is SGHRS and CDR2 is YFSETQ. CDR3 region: CASRGGRGNEQFF. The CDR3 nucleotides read TGCGCCAGCAGGGGGGGGCGCGGCAATGAGCAGTTCTTC.

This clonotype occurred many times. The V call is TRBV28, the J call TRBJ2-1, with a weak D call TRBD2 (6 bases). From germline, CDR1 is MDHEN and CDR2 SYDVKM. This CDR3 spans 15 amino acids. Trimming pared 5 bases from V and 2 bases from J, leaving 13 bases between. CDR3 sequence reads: CASSDGGDPYNEQFF. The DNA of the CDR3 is TGTGCCAGCAGTGACGGCGGGGACCCCTACAATGAGCAGTTCTTC.

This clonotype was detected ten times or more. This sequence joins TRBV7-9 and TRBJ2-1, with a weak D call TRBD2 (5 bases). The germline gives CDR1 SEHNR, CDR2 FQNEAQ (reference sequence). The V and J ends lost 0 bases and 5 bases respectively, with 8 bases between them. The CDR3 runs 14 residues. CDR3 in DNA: TGTGCCAGCAGCTTAGCGGGAGCTAACAATGAGCAGTTCTTC. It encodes CASSLAGANNEQFF.

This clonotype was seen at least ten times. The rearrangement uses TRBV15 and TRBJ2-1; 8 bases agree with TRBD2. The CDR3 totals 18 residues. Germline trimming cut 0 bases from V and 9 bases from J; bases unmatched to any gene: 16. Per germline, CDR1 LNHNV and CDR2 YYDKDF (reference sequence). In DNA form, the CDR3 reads TGTGCCACCAGCAGAGATTTTCATGATTTTAGCGGGGCGGGTGAGCAGTTCTTC. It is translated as CATSRDFHDFSGAGEQFF.

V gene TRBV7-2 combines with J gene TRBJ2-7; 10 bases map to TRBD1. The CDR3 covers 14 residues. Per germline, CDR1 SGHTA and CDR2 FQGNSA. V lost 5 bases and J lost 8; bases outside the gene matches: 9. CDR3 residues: CASSRGDRGGKQYF. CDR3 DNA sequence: TGTGCCAGCAGCCGGGGGGACAGGGGAGGCAAGCAGTACTTC.

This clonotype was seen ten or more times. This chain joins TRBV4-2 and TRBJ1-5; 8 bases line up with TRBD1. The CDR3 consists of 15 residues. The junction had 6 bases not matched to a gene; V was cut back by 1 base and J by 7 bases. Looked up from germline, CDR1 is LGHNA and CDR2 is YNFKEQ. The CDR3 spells CASSQVSGGEQPQHF. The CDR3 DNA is TGTGCCAGCAGCCAAGTTTCAGGGGGCGAGCAGCCCCAGCATTTT.

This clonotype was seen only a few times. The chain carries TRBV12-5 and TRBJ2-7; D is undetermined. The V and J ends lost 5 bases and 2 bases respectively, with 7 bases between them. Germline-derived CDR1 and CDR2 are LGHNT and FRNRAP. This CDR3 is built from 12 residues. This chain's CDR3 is CASGPSPYEQYF. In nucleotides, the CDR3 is TGTGCTAGTGGTCCGTCCCCCTACGAGCAGTACTTC. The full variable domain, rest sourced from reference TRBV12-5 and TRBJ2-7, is DARVTQTPRHKVTEMGQEVTMRCQPILGHNTVFWYRQTMMQGLELLAYFRNRAPLDDSGMPKDRFSAEMPDATLATLKIQPSEPRDSAVYFCASGPSPYEQYFGPGTRLTVT.

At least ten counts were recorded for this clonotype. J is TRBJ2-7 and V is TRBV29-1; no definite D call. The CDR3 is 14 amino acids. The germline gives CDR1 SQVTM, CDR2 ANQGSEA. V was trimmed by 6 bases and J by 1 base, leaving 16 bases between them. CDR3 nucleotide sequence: TGCAGCGTCAAGAAGGGCCTCCAGTCCTACGAGCAGTACTTC. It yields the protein CSVKKGLQSYEQYF.

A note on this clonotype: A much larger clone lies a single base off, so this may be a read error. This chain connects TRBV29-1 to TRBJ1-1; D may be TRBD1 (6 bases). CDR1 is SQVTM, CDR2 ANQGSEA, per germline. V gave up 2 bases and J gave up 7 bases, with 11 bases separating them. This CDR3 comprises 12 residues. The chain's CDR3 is CSVERRGDEAFF. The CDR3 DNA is TGCAGCGTTGAACGGAGGGGGGATGAAGCTTTCTTT.

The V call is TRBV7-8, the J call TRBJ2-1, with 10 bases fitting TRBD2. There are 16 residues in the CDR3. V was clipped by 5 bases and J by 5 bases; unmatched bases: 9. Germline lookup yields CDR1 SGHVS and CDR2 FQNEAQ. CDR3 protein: CASSLSAGGPHNEQFF. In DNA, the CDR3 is TGTGCCAGCAGCCTATCAGCGGGAGGGCCCCACAATGAGCAGTTCTTC.

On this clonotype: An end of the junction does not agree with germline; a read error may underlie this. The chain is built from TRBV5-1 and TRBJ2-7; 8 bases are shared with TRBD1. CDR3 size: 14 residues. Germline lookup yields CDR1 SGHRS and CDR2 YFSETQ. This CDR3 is CASSLGQGSYQQYF. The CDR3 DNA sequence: TGCGCCAGCAGCCTAGGACAGGGCTCCTACCAGCAGTACTTC.

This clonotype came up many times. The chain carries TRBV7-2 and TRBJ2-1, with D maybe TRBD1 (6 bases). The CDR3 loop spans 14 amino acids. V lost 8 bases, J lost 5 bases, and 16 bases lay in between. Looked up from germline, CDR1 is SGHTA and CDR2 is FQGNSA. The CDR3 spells CASGETDRHNEQFF. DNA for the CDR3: TGTGCCAGCGGAGAGACGGACAGACACAATGAGCAGTTCTTC.

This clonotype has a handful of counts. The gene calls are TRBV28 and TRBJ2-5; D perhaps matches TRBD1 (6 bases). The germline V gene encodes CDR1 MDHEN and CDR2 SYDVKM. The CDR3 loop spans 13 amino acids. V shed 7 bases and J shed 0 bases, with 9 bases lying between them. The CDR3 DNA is TGTGCCAGCACTGGGACATACCAAGAGACCCAGTACTTC. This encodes CASTGTYQETQYF.

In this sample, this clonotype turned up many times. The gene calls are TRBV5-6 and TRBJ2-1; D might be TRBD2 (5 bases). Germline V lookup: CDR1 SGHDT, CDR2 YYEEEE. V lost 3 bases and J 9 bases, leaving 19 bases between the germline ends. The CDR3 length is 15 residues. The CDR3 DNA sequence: TGTGCCAGCAGCTGGCGTGAGTTCCTACGGGGTGAGCAGTTCTTC. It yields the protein CASSWREFLRGEQFF.

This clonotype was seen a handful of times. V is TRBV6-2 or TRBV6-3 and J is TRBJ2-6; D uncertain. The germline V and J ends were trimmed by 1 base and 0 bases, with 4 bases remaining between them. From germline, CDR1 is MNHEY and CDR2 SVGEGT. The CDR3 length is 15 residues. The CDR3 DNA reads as TGTGCCAGCAGTTACTTTGCCTCTGGGGCCAACGTCCTGACTTTC. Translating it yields CASSYFASGANVLTF.

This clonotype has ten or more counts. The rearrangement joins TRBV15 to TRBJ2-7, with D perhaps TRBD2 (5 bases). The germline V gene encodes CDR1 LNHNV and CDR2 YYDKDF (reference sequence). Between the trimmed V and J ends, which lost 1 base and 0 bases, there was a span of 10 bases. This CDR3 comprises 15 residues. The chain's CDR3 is CATSRVGGSSYEQYF. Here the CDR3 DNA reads TGTGCCACCAGCAGAGTCGGTGGGAGCTCCTACGAGCAGTACTTC.

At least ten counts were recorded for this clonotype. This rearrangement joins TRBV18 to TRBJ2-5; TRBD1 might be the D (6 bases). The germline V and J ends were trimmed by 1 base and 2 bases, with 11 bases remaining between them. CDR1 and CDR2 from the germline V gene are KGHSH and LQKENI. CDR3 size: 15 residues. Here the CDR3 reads CASSPRKGTQETQYF. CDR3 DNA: TGTGCCAGCTCACCACGGAAGGGGACACAAGAGACCCAGTACTTC.

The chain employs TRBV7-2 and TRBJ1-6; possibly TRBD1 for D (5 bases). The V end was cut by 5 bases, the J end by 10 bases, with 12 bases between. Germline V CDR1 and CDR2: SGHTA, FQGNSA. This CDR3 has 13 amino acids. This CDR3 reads CASSPAGQSPLHF. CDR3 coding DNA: TGTGCCAGCAGCCCCGCGGGGCAGTCACCCCTCCACTTT. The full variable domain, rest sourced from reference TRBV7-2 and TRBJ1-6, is GAGVSQSPSNKVTEKGKDVELRCDPISGHTALYWYRQSLGQGLEFLIYFQGNSAPDKSGLPSDRFSAERTGGSVSTLTIQRTQQEDSAVYLCASSPAGQSPLHFGNGTRLTVT.

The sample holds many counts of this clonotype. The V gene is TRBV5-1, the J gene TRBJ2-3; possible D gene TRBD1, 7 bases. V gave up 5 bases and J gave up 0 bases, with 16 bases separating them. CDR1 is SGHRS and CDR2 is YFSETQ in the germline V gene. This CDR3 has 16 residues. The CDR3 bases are TGCGCCAGCAGACAACGACAGGGACTTAGCACAGATACGCAGTATTTT. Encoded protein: CASRQRQGLSTDTQYF.

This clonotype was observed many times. In nucleotides, the CDR3 is TGCGCCAGCAGCTTGGAACCTGGGAAGGGTGGCTACACCTTC. As protein: CASSLEPGKGGYTF. V is TRBV5-1 and J is TRBJ1-2, with unresolved D. Between the trimmed V and J ends, which lost 0 bases and 7 bases, there was a span of 13 bases. Germline V gene lookup returns CDR1 SGHRS and CDR2 YFSETQ. CDR3 length equals 14 residues.

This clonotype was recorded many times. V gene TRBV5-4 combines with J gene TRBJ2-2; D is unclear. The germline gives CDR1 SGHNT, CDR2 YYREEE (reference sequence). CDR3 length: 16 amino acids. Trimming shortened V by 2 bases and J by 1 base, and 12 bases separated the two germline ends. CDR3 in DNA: TGTGCCAGCAGCTTACCCTTTGGCGGGAACACCGGGGAGCTGTTTTTT. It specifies CASSLPFGGNTGELFF.

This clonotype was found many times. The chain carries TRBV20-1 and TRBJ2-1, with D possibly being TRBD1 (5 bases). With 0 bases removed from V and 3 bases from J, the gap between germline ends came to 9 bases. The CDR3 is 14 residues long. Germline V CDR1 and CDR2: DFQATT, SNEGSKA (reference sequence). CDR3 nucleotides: TGCAGTGCTAGAGACAGGGTGGGCTACAATGAGCAGTTCTTC. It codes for CSARDRVGYNEQFF.